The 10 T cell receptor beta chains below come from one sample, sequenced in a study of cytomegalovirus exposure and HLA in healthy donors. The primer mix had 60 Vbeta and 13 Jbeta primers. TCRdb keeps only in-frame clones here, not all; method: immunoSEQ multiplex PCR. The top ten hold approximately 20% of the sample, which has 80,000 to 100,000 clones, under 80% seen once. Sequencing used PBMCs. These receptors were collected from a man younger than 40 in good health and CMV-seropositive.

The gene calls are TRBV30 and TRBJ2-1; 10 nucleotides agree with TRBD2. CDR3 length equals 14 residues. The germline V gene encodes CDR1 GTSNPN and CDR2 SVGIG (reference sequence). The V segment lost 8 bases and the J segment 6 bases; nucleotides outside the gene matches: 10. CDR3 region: CAGRLAGGGNEQFF. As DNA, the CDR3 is TGTGCCGGACGACTAGCGGGTGGGGGCAATGAGCAGTTCTTC.

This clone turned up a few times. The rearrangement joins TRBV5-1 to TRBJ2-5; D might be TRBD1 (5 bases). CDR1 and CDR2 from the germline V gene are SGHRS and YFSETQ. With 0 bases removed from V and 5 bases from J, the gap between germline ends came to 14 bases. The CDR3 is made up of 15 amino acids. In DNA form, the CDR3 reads TGCGCCAGCAGCTTGGGGACAAGCCTCGGGGAGACCCAGTACTTC. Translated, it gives CASSLGTSLGETQYF.

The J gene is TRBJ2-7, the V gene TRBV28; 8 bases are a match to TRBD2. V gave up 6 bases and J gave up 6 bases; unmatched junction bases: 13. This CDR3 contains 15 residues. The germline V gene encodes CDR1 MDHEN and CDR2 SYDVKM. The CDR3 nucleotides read TGTGCCAGCAGCGCCGGGACTAGAGACTCCGCCGAGCAGTACTTC. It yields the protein CASSAGTRDSAEQYF.

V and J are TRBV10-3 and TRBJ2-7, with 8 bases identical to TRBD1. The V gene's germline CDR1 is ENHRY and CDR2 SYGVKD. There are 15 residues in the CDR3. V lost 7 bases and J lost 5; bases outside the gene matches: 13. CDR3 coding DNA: TGTGCCATCAAGGCCCTCTCTACAGGGGGAGACGAGCAGTACTTC. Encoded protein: CAIKALSTGGDEQYF.

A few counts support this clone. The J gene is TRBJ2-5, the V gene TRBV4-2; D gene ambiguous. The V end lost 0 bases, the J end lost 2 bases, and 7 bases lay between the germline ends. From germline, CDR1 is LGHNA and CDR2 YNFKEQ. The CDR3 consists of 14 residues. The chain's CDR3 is CASSQDLLQETQYF. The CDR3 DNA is TGTGCCAGCAGCCAAGACTTGCTACAAGAGACCCAGTACTTC.

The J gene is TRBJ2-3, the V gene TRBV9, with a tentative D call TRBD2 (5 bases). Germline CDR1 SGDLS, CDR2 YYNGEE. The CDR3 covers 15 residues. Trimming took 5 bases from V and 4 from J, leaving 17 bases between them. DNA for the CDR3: TGTGCCAGCAGTTACACGGGATTCGGAGCAGATACGCAGTATTTT. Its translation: CASSYTGFGADTQYF.

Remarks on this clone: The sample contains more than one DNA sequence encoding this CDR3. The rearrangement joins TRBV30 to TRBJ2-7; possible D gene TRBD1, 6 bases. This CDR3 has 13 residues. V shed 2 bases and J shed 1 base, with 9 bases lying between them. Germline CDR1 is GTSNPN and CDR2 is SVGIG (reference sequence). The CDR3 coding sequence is TGTGCCTGGAGTCGCACAGGGTCCTACGAGCAGTACTTC. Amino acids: CAWSRTGSYEQYF.

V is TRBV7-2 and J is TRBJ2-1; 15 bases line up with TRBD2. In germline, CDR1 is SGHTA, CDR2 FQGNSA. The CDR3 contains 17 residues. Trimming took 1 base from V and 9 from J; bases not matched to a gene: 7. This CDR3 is CASSLGTGGLAGGEQFF. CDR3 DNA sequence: TGTGCCAGCAGCTTAGGCACAGGGGGACTAGCGGGAGGTGAGCAGTTCTTC. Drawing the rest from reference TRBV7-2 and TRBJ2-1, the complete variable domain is GAGVSQSPSNKVTEKGKDVELRCDPISGHTALYWYRQSLGQGLEFLIYFQGNSAPDKSGLPSDRFSAERTGGSVSTLTIQRTQQEDSAVYLCASSLGTGGLAGGEQFFGPGTRLTVL.

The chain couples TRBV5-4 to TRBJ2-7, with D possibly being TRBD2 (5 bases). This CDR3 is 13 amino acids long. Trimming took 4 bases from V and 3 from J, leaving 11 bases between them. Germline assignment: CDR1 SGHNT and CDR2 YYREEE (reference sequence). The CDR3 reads CASSRGQDYEQYF. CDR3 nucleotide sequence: TGTGCCAGCAGCCGAGGGCAGGACTACGAGCAGTACTTC.

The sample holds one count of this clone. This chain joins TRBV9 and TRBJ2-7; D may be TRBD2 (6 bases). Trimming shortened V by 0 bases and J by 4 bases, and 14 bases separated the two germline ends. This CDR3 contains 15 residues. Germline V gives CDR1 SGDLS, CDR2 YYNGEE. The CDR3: CASSVGGDSQYEQYF. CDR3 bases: TGTGCCAGCAGCGTAGGGGGGGACTCCCAATACGAGCAGTACTTC.